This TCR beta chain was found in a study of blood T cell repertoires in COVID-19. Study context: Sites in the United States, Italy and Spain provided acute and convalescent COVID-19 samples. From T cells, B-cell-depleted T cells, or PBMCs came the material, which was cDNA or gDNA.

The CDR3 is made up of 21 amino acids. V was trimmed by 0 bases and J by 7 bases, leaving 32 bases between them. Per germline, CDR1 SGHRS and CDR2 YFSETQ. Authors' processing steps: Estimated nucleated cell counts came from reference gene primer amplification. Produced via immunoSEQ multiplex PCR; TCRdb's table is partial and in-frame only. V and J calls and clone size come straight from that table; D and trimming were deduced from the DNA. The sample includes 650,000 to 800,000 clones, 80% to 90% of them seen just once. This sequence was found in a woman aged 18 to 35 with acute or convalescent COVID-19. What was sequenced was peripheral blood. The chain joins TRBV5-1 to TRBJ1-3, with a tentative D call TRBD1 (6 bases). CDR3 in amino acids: CASSLGTQATGTREGRNTIYF. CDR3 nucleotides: TGCGCCAGCAGCTTGGGCACCCAAGCTACCGGGACACGAGAAGGCAGGAACACCATATATTTT.